This T cell receptor (beta chain) derives from a study of blood T cell repertoires in COVID-19. Across the whole study: Some COVID-19 samples were acute and others convalescent; all came from the United States, Italy and Spain. PBMCs, B-cell-depleted T cells, or T cells were the source of the cDNA or gDNA that made up the material.

Original data processing: How many nucleated cells were present was estimated from reference gene primer amplification. Here immunoSEQ multiplex PCR was the method, and the copy in TCRdb shows in-frame clones only, minus some. Clone size and V and J calls were adopted from that table, with D and trimming inferred from the DNA. The data show some 96,000 clones, over 65% seen once. Germline V gene lookup returns CDR1 SGHTA and CDR2 FQGNSA. V was clipped by 5 bases and J by 13 bases, with 18 bases between them. The CDR3 has 12 residues. The material sequenced was peripheral blood. The gene calls are TRBV7-2 and TRBJ2-7; TRBD1 might be the D (6 bases). The TCR sequence derives from a human donor in a cohort sampled during active COVID-19. The DNA for the CDR3 is TGTGCCAGCAGCAAATACCGGGACACTCCTTACTTC. Protein sequence: CASSKYRDTPYF.